The rows below give T cell receptor beta chains drawn from one sample of a study of Ad26.COV2.S vaccination and SARS-CoV-2 variants. Assay used: immunoSEQ multiplex PCR; TCRdb lists only in-frame clones, some missing. Seen here are 250,000 to 300,000 clones, about 87% observed once, and the top ten hold roughly 3.5%. Sequencing was performed on peripheral blood, taken in a trial of Ad26.COV2.S vaccine versus placebo. Source of these receptors: a person aged 18 to 65 who received the Ad26.COV2.S COVID-19 vaccine or a placebo. The CDR3 runs from the conserved cysteine through the conserved F or W. Fields, in order: clone size, D gene, J gene, CDR3 length, V gene, CDR3 DNA, CDR3 protein. D genes are given only for firm matches. Rows may omit the clone size; those that give it use once, few, many or a size class.

-	TRBD1	TRBJ2-4	13	TRBV29-1	TGCAGCGTGCAACAGGGGGCAGGAAACATTCAGTACTTC	CSVQQGAGNIQYF
medium-sized	-	TRBJ1-2	13	TRBV30	TGTGCCTGGAGGCCGTCGGGGAGCTATGGCTACACCTTC	CAWRPSGSYGYTF
-	TRBD2	TRBJ2-1	15	TRBV3-1/TRBV3-2	TGTGCCAGCAGCCCTTGGACTAGCGGGGACAATGAGCAGTTCTTC	CASSPWTSGDNEQFF
-	-	TRBJ1-1	15	TRBV18	TGTGCCAGCTCACCTATTGGGGGTACGAACACTGAAGCTTTCTTT	CASSPIGGTNTEAFF
-	TRBD2	TRBJ2-1	16	TRBV7-2	TGTGCCAGCAGCTCTCCGGGACTAGCGGCCAACAATGAGCAGTTCTTC	CASSSPGLAANNEQFF
-	TRBD1	TRBJ1-2	18	TRBV11-2	TGTGCCAGCAGCTTAGCGGGGACAGGGGGCGGGAAAAACTATGGCTACACCTTC	CASSLAGTGGGKNYGYTF
-	TRBD1	TRBJ1-5	15	TRBV2	TGTGCCAGCGCACCGGGACAGGGTTCCCCTCAGCCCCAGCATTTT	CASAPGQGSPQPQHF
-	TRBD1	TRBJ2-7	13	TRBV18	TGTGCCAGCTCACCCCAAGACAGGGACGAGCAGTACTTC	CASSPQDRDEQYF
-	-	TRBJ2-1	13	TRBV7-6	TGTGCCAGCAGTCGGGGGAGATACAATGAGCAGTTCTTC	CASSRGRYNEQFF
few	TRBD2	TRBJ2-7	16	TRBV4-2	TGTGCCAGCAGCCAGTCCCCGACTAGCGGGAATAACGAGCAGTACTTC	CASSQSPTSGNNEQYF
-	TRBD1	TRBJ2-1	15	TRBV7-3	TGTGCCAGCAGCTTCACAGGGGGCCAGTTCAATGAGCAGTTCTTC	CASSFTGGQFNEQFF
-	-	TRBJ1-2	15	TRBV27	-	CASSSSGRGNYGYTF
-	TRBD2	TRBJ2-5	15	TRBV7-6	TGTGCCACCTCAACCGGGACTAGCGGGTCAGAGACCCAGTACTTC	CATSTGTSGSETQYF
-	-	TRBJ2-6	15	TRBV5-6	TGTGCCAGCAGCTTGGAGGGACGTGGGGCCAACGTCCTGACTTTC	CASSLEGRGANVLTF
few	-	TRBJ2-7	14	TRBV5-1	TGCGCCAGCAGCTTACGGGGAGAGAACTACGAGCAGTACTTC	CASSLRGENYEQYF
-	-	TRBJ2-6	15	TRBV14	TGTGCCAGCAGCCTGGGGGGTGCTGGGGCCAACGTCCTGACTTTC	CASSLGGAGANVLTF
-	-	TRBJ1-1	16	TRBV18	TGTGCCAGCTCTCAAACAGGGAGATGGGGGGACACTGAAGCTTTCTTT	CASSQTGRWGDTEAFF
-	-	TRBJ2-7	15	TRBV5-4	TGTGCCAGCAGCTTGGGCTCCCCGATCTCCTACGAGCAGTACTTC	CASSLGSPISYEQYF